Described below is a single T cell receptor beta chain sequence and its context. Its antigen is as yet unknown. In germline, CDR1 is MNHEY, CDR2 SVGEGT. Trimming took 8 bases from V and 1 from J; bases not matched to a gene: 6. This CDR3 region has 14 residues. TCRdb independently ran MiXCR on the reads; one entry per CDR3 protein. The sample comprises 750,000 to 950,000 distinct CDR3 sequences, around 29% of which are singletons, and about an eighth rests with the top ten. This specimen belongs to a study of T cell repertoires in cytomegalovirus infection. The overall study: HLA-B-restricted CMV epitopes that are well studied were used alongside recently identified HLA-C-restricted ones. It was the public TCR beta signatures that indicated both CMV infection and matching HLA type. The study, taken as a whole, reports: Cumulative public TCR beta family frequency identified carriers of CMV plus the relevant HLA. In two of eight donors, the top clonotype was HLA-C-restricted CMV-specific.

This clonotype originated in a human donor in good health (CMV status not recorded). Some clones in this sample may be carry-over from other donors' samples. The sequenced sample was cultured CD8+ T cells from PBMCs, obtained from culture after CMV antigen stimulation. V usage is TRBV6-2 or TRBV6-3 and J usage is TRBJ2-3, with TRBD2 matching over 7 bases. CDR3: CASGLSGGTDTQYF. The CDR3 DNA sequence: TGTGCCAGCGGCCTAAGCGGGGGCACAGATACGCAGTATTTT.